The 20 T cell receptor beta chains presented below share a single source sample, sequenced in a study of T cell responses to AZD1222 COVID-19 vaccine. Libraries were prepared by immunoSEQ multiplex PCR; TCRdb keeps only in-frame clonotypes and omits some of them. The repertoire holds tens of thousands of clones, 87% seen once, with 24% in the top ten. Sequences were derived from peripheral blood, sampled on day 0 of AZD1222 vaccination. Every receptor here comes from an adult in good health.

The V and J genes are TRBV30 and TRBJ1-1, with D tentatively TRBD1 (5 bases). V shed 3 bases and J shed 11 bases, with 19 bases lying between them. The CDR3 contains 13 residues. Germline V lookup: CDR1 GTSNPN, CDR2 SVGIG (reference sequence). In DNA, the CDR3 is TGTGCCTGGAGCCAACAGGCCGAGTTAGGGGCTTTCTTT. Translation: CAWSQQAELGAFF. The whole variable domain, remainder taken from reference TRBV30 and TRBJ1-1, is SQTIHQWPATLVQPVGSPLSLECTVEGTSNPNLYWYRQAAGRGLQLLFYSVGIGQISSEVPQNLSASRPQDRQFILSSKKLLLSDSGFYLCAWSQQAELGAFFGQGTRLTVV.

This chain uses TRBV28 with TRBJ2-7; no clear D gene. Trimming took 2 bases from V and 4 from J, leaving 6 bases between them. Germline-derived CDR1 and CDR2 are MDHEN and SYDVKM. The CDR3 contains 12 residues. CDR3 residues: CASSLMAYEQYF. CDR3 nucleotide sequence: TGTGCCAGCAGTTTAATGGCGTACGAGCAGTACTTC.

The chain uses TRBV19 and TRBJ1-6; 11 nucleotides line up with TRBD1. V dropped 10 bases and J dropped 8; count of bases not matched to a gene: 4. The CDR3 covers 13 residues. Germline CDR1 reads LNHDA; CDR2 reads SQIVND (reference sequence). CDR3 nucleotides: TGTGCCACCAGGACAGGGGGCGATTCACCCCTCCACTTT. Translating it yields CATRTGGDSPLHF.

The chain joins TRBV5-1 to TRBJ1-1; D unresolved. Trimming removed 5 bases from V and 1 base from J, with 12 bases in between. Germline V CDR1 and CDR2: SGHRS, YFSETQ. The CDR3 consists of 14 residues. CDR3 region: CASSDSRPNTEAFF. The DNA of the CDR3 is TGCGCCAGCAGTGATTCCAGACCGAACACTGAAGCTTTCTTT.

The chain links TRBV6-5 to TRBJ1-6; 9 bases match TRBD1. This CDR3 is 14 amino acids long. Trimming at V came to 10 bases and at J to 5 bases, leaving 6 bases not matched to a gene. Looked up from germline, CDR1 is MNHEY and CDR2 is SVGAGI. CDR3: CATGRQGDNSPLHF. In DNA form, the CDR3 reads TGTGCCACGGGGAGACAGGGGGATAATTCACCCCTCCACTTT.

This chain joins TRBV14 and TRBJ2-7; no clear D. Germline V lookup: CDR1 SGHDN, CDR2 FVKESK. The CDR3 is 16 residues long. Trimming cost V 0 bases and J 3 bases, with 15 bases left between them. The CDR3: CASSQESRYFDYEQYF. CDR3 bases: TGTGCCAGCAGCCAAGAAAGCCGTTATTTTGACTACGAGCAGTACTTC.

The gene calls are TRBV29-1 and TRBJ2-7, with TRBD1 as a possible D gene (6 bases). V lost 7 bases, J lost 1 base, and 11 bases lay in between. Germline V CDR1 and CDR2: SQVTM, ANQGSEA. The CDR3 length is 12 residues. CDR3 DNA sequence: TGCAGCGCTGGACAGAGTTCCTACGAGCAGTACTTC. Residues: CSAGQSSYEQYF.

The chain recombines TRBV7-2 with TRBJ1-4; the D is unclear. CDR3 length: 13 amino acids. The germline V gene encodes CDR1 SGHTA and CDR2 FQGNSA. Trimming took off 5 bases at V and 11 bases at J, with 15 bases between the two ends. As DNA, the CDR3 is TGTGCCAGCAGCACCCAGCCTAGTGCTAAACTGTTTTTT. Translation gives CASSTQPSAKLFF.

The CDR3, as DNA: TGTGCCAGCAGCTTAGGGGGACAGGGGAATCAGCCCCAGCATTTT. Amino acids: CASSLGGQGNQPQHF. The rearrangement uses TRBV11-1 and TRBJ1-5; 10 bases align to TRBD1. This CDR3 comprises 15 residues. Germline trimming cut 1 base from V and 4 bases from J; bases unmatched to any gene: 1. Germline values: CDR1 SGHAT, CDR2 FQDESV (reference sequence).

This sequence joins TRBV19 and TRBJ2-1; the D is unclear. The CDR3 spans 15 residues. Between the trimmed V and J ends, which lost 9 bases and 9 bases, there was a span of 24 bases. In germline, CDR1 is LNHDA, CDR2 SQIVND (reference sequence). CDR3 sequence reads: CASRLNRFSEAEQFF. DNA for the CDR3: TGTGCCAGCCGTTTAAATAGGTTCTCTGAGGCTGAGCAGTTCTTC.

The chain recombines TRBV21-1 with TRBJ2-7; the table gives TRBD1 as D, unverified against the DNA. TRBV21-1 is listed as a pseudogene. The CDR3 is made up of 19 amino acids. CDR3 DNA: TGTGCCAGCAGCAAAGTTGAAGACAGGGGGTTCGATCAGGATTACGAGCAGTACTTC. It is translated as CASSKVEDRGFDQDYEQYF.

This chain connects TRBV4-1 to TRBJ2-3, with 10 bases that match TRBD2. Germline CDR1 reads MGHRA; CDR2 reads YSYEKL. The CDR3 is made up of 15 amino acids. J lost 7 bases, V lost 3 bases, and 7 bases had no gene match. This CDR3 is CASSQKRGGGYTQYF. For the CDR3, the DNA is TGCGCCAGCAGCCAGAAGCGGGGGGGTGGCTATACGCAGTATTTT.

This CDR3 is CASIGQGVFNTEAFF. CDR3 DNA: TGTGCCAGCATAGGGCAGGGGGTTTTTAACACTGAAGCTTTCTTT. J is TRBJ1-1 and V is TRBV28, with 7 bases that match TRBD1. Germline trimming cut 7 bases from V and 2 bases from J; bases unmatched to any gene: 10. The length of the CDR3 is 15 residues. Germline V CDR1 and CDR2: MDHEN, SYDVKM.

The rearrangement uses TRBV5-4 and TRBJ2-3, with TRBD2 matching over 9 bases. V lost 3 bases to trimming and J lost 2 bases; unmatched junction nucleotides: 7. Germline CDR1 reads SGHNT; CDR2 reads YYREEE (reference sequence). This CDR3 has 16 amino acids. In DNA form, the CDR3 reads TGTGCCAGCAGCTCACAGCGGGGGGATCACACAGATACGCAGTATTTT. Its protein is CASSSQRGDHTDTQYF.

The chain combines TRBV6-5 with TRBJ2-5, with D possibly TRBD2 on 6 matching bases. Germline CDR1 and CDR2: MNHEY and SVGAGI. V was shortened by 6 bases and J by 3 bases, with 11 bases between the two germline ends. The CDR3 sequence is 13 residues long. CDR3 protein: CASRAGGKETQYF. The CDR3 DNA follows: TGTGCCAGCAGAGCGGGTGGGAAAGAGACCCAGTACTTC.

V usage is TRBV6-5 and J usage is TRBJ1-2, with D unclear. V shed 2 bases and J shed 7 bases, with 11 bases lying between them. The CDR3 runs to 13 residues. Germline V lookup: CDR1 MNHEY, CDR2 SVGAGI. The CDR3 sequence: CASSYLGLSGYTF. CDR3 sequence (DNA): TGTGCCAGCAGTTACCTGGGATTGTCTGGCTACACCTTC.

The rearrangement joins TRBV5-6 to TRBJ1-3, with unresolved D. Per the germline V gene, CDR1 is SGHDT and CDR2 is YYEEEE. The CDR3 sequence is 15 residues long. Trimming removed 4 bases from V and 0 bases from J, with 11 bases in between. The CDR3, as DNA: TGTGCCAGCAGCAATACAGCGTTCTCTGGAAACACCATATATTTT. This encodes CASSNTAFSGNTIYF. Variable domain in full (rest from reference TRBV5-6 and TRBJ1-3): DAGVTQSPTHLIKTRGQQVTLRCSPKSGHDTVSWYQQALGQGPQFIFQYYEEEERQRGNFPDRFSGHQFPNYSSELNVNALLLGDSALYLCASSNTAFSGNTIYFGEGSWLTVV.

The V call is TRBV4-1, the J call TRBJ1-4; TRBD1 matches 11 bases. The CDR3 runs to 16 residues. V was pared by 4 bases and J by 6 bases, with 7 bases of the junction left unmatched. Germline V gene data show CDR1 as MGHRA and CDR2 as YSYEKL. CDR3 in DNA: TGCGCCAGCAGCCCGGGACAGGGGGTTTTGGATGAAAAACTGTTTTTT. Its protein is CASSPGQGVLDEKLFF.

The chain uses TRBV28 and TRBJ1-1; D may be TRBD1 (5 bases). Per germline, CDR1 MDHEN and CDR2 SYDVKM. This CDR3 has 17 amino acids. Trimming took off 3 bases at V and 2 bases at J, with 19 bases between the two ends. CDR3 region: CASSFFRPGRVNTEAFF. The CDR3 coding sequence is TGTGCCAGCAGTTTTTTCCGGCCGGGCAGGGTAAACACTGAAGCTTTCTTT.

The chain's CDR3 is CASSPPGPNSGTGELFF. DNA of the CDR3: TGTGCCAGCTCACCACCGGGCCCGAACTCAGGTACCGGGGAGCTGTTTTTT. The V call is TRBV18, the J call TRBJ2-2; no clear D. Trimming took off 0 bases at V and 5 bases at J, with 16 bases between the two ends. CDR1 and CDR2 (germline): KGHSH, LQKENI. The CDR3 length is 17 residues.